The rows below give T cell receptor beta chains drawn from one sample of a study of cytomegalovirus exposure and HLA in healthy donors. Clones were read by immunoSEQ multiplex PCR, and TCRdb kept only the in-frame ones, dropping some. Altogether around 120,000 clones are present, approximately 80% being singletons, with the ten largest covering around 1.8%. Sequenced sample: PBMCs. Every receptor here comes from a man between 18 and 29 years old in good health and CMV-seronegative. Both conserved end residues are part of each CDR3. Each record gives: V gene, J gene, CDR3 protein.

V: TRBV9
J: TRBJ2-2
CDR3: CASSVSQVANTGELFF

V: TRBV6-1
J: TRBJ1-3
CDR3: CASSRTGDGNTIYF

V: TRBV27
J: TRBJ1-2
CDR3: CASSLAVANYGYTF

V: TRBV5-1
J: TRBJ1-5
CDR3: CASSLGDRFNQPQHF

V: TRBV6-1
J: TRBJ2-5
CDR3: CASSALAGGLSETQYF

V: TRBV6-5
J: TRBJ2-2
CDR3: CASSYSWDSGTGELFF

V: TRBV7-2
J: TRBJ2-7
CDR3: CASSLLGVGAYEQYF

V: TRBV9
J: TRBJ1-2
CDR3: CASSEVPGQGNGYTF

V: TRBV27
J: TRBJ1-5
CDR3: CASSRSGDYSNQPQHF

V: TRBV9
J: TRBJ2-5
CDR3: CASSVGDNREETQYF

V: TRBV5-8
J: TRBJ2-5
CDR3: CASSSIHQETQYF

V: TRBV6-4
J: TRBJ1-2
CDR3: CASSDSSGVYGYTF

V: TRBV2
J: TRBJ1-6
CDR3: CASSEWAGNSPLHF

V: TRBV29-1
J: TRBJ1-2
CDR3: CSVGGQGLHYGYTF

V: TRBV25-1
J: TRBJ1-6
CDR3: CASSESRGNNSPLHF

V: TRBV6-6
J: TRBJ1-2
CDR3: CASSKDRVNRVDGYTF

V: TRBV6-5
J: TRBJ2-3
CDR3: CASRLAAVLTDTQYF

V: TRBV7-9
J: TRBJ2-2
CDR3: CASTSGLAGGTGELFF

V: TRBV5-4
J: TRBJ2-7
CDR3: CASSLGTPTYEQYF

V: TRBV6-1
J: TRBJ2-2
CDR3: CASSPGGSNTGELFF

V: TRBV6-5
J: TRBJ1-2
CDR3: CATHSGGVDGYTF

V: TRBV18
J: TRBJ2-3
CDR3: CASSINRGPSDTQYF

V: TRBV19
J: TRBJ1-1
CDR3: CASSIEGLGQAFF

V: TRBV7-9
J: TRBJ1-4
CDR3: CASSLGFGTGTSGEKLFF

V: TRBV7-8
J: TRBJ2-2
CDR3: CASSSLRPLAVDGELFF

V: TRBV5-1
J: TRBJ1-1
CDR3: CASSFGNYQAVNTEAFF

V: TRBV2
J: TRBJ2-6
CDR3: CASSEFWGDSSGANVLTF

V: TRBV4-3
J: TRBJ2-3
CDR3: CASSQYPSSDTDTQYF

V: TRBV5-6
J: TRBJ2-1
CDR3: CASSLGVRTGRKNEQFF

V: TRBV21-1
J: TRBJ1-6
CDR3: CASSQSGRGSYNSPLHF

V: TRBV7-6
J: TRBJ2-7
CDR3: CASSPRGGGVYEQYF

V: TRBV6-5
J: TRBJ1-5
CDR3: CASSPAGWEPQHF

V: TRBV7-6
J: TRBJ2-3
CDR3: CASSPLAGGLPSTDTQYF

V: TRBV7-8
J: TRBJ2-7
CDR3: CASSLGGGTSGAREQYF

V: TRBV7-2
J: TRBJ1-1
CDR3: CASSPKVRGTEAFF

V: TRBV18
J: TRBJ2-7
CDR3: CASSRTGVATYEQYF

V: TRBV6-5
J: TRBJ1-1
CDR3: CASRTPGMNTEAFF

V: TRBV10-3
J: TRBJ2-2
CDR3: CAISRDTNTGELFF

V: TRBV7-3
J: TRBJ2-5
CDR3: CASSLLAGGYQETQYF

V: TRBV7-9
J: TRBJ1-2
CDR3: CASSLGGGRGYTF

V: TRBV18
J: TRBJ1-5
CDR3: CASSPSGLEPQHF

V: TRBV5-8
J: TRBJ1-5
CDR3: CASNPGQGANQPQHF

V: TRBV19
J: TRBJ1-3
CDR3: CASSILTGSGNTIYF

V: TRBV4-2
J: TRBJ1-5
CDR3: CASSPRLQGASNQPQHF

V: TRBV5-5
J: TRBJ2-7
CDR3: CASSWDYRGVSYEQYF

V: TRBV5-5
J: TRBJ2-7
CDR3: CASSLAGGLYEQYF

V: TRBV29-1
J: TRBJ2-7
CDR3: CSAGGDRVGEQYF

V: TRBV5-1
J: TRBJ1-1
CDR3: CASSLTGGQGSSNTEAFF

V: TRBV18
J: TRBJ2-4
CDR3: CASSQGGNIQYF

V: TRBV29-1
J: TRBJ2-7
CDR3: CSVDGGGGYEQYF

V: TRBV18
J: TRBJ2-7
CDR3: CASSGSYEQYF

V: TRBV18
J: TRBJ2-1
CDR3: CASSPGGGSSNEQFF

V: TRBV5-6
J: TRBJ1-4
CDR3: CASSLLDSNEKLFF

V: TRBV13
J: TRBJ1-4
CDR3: CASSGGRTGLNEKLFF

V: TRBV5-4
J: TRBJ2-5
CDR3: CASSSGQFQETQYF

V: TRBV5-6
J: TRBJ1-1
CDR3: CASSPQGKTEAFF

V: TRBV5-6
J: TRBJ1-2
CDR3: CVSSLARDGYTF

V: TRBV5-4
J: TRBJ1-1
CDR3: CASSPGLGNTEAFF

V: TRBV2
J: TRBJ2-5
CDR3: CASDPTGGPYQETQYF

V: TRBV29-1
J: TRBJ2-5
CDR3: CSVTSGGAKETQYF